The 30 T cell receptor beta chains below all came from one sample that was sequenced in a study of T-cell reconstitution after alpha-beta-depleted transplantation in children. TCRbeta library construction was performed incorporating unique molecular identifiers. TCRdb re-analysed the PCR reads in MiXCR, keeping a single row per CDR3 protein. The data show roughly 350,000 distinct CDR3 sequences, under 20% seen once. The sequenced sample was PBMCs, mostly from graft donor cells, obtained 360 days after TCRalphabeta/CD19-depleted stem cell transplant. The receptors originated from a male patient aged 2 to 10 who had a stem cell transplant for acute lymphoblastic leukemia, so the T cells may come from the graft donor.

This clonotype was recorded a few times. The chain combines TRBV4-1 with TRBJ2-1; TRBD1 matches 12 bases. Germline V gene data show CDR1 as MGHRA and CDR2 as YSYEKL. V gave up 2 bases and J gave up 8 bases; unmatched junction bases: 10. CDR3 size: 17 residues. As DNA, the CDR3 is TGCGCCAGCAGCCAATCACCCTCCGGGACAGGGGGCCATGAGCAGTTCTTC. The encoded protein is CASSQSPSGTGGHEQFF.

This clonotype turned up a few times. The genes are TRBV6-5 and TRBJ2-5, with D possibly being TRBD1 (6 bases). The CDR3 is 17 amino acids. Germline lookup yields CDR1 MNHEY and CDR2 SVGAGI. Trimming pared 4 bases from V and 0 bases from J, leaving 18 bases between. Here the CDR3 reads CASSFRGLGHDQETQYF. CDR3 nucleotide sequence: TGTGCCAGCAGTTTTAGGGGTCTGGGACACGACCAAGAGACCCAGTACTTC.

Many counts were recorded for this clonotype. The chain uses TRBV28 and TRBJ2-7, with D unresolved. V was shortened by 6 bases and J by 7 bases, with 22 bases between the two germline ends. From germline, CDR1 is MDHEN and CDR2 SYDVKM. The CDR3 totals 15 residues. CDR3 sequence: CASRETSSTLGEQYF. CDR3 sequence (DNA): TGTGCCAGCAGGGAGACGAGCTCTACCTTGGGGGAGCAGTACTTC. Based on the CDR3 plus reference TRBV28 and TRBJ2-7, the full variable domain is DVKVTQSSRYLVKRTGEKVFLECVQDMDHENMFWYRQDPGLGLRLIYFSYDVKMKEKGDIPEGYSVSREKKERFSLILESASTNQTSMYLCASRETSSTLGEQYFGPGTRLTVT.

The V and J genes are TRBV7-2 and TRBJ1-6; 7 positions agree with TRBD1. Losses at the gene ends were 1 base for V and 13 bases for J; bases not matched to a gene: 10. Germline V gene lookup returns CDR1 SGHTA and CDR2 FQGNSA. This CDR3 comprises 15 residues. In DNA, the CDR3 is TGTGCCAGCAGCTTAGAAGGGACAGCCCCTGGGCCCCTCCACTTT. Translated, it gives CASSLEGTAPGPLHF.

This chain uses TRBV20-1 with TRBJ2-3, with 9 bases lining up with TRBD2. This CDR3 is 13 amino acids long. Trimming at V came to 6 bases and at J to 2 bases, leaving 3 bases not matched to a gene. In germline, CDR1 is DFQATT, CDR2 SNEGSKA (reference sequence). The CDR3 is CSAPSGATDTQYF. CDR3 DNA: TGCAGTGCCCCTAGCGGGGCCACAGATACGCAGTATTTT.

CDR3 sequence: CASRKSNTEAFF. For the CDR3, the DNA is TGTGCCAGCCGAAAAAGCAACACTGAAGCTTTCTTT. The V call is TRBV6-1, the J call TRBJ1-1, with D unclear. CDR1 is MNHNS, CDR2 SASEGT, per germline. CDR3 length equals 12 residues. The germline V and J ends were trimmed by 8 bases and 2 bases, with 9 bases remaining between them.

This sequence joins TRBV12-3 or TRBV12-4 and TRBJ2-1; the match to TRBD2 covers 7 bases. The CDR3 is 14 residues long. V shed 5 bases and J 9 bases; nucleotides not matched to a gene: 10. CDR3: CASSPFAGVSEQFF. DNA for the CDR3: TGTGCCAGCAGTCCTTTTGCGGGAGTCTCTGAGCAGTTCTTC.

A note on this clonotype: The junction departs from germline at one end; a sequencing error may be responsible. The genes are TRBV7-7 and TRBJ2-3; no firm D call. CDR3 length: 14 amino acids. Germline values: CDR1 SSHAT, CDR2 FNYEAQ (reference sequence). The CDR3 region has the DNA TGTGCTAGCAGCTTAAGGTTATTCACAGATACGCAGTATTTT. It yields the protein CASSLRLFTDTQYF.

This clonotype came up a few times. The chain has TRBV28 and TRBJ2-1, with TRBD1 matching over 10 bases. The ends lost 2 bases at V and 4 bases at J; junction bases unmatched: 8. This CDR3 contains 17 residues. Looked up from germline, CDR1 is MDHEN and CDR2 is SYDVKM. CDR3: CASSLPDRGHFYNEQFF. CDR3 in DNA: TGTGCCAGCAGTTTACCCGACAGGGGGCATTTTTACAATGAGCAGTTCTTC.

The chain employs TRBV20-1 and TRBJ2-1; tentatively, D is TRBD1 (6 bases). This CDR3 comprises 16 residues. Germline values: CDR1 DFQATT, CDR2 SNEGSKA (reference sequence). CDR3 coding DNA: TGCACTGCCGACATAATCAGCAGAAGGGGGTACAATGAGCAGTTCTTC. Protein product: CTADIISRRGYNEQFF.

The table lists this clonotype with many counts. J is TRBJ2-1 and V is TRBV3-1, with D possibly being TRBD1 or TRBD2 (5 bases each). V gave up 2 bases and J gave up 3 bases, with 14 bases separating them. The CDR3 runs 16 residues. In germline, CDR1 is LGHDT, CDR2 YNNKEL (reference sequence). The CDR3 DNA reads TGTGCCAGCAGCCAACCACTAGACAGCTTCTACAATGAGCAGTTCTTC. Protein sequence: CASSQPLDSFYNEQFF.

This clonotype was recorded a few times. The CDR3 bases are TGTGCCAGCCTCCTCGGGAGCGGGAGTCTCCTTTACAATGAGCAGTTCTTC. It codes for CASLLGSGSLLYNEQFF. V is TRBV12-3 or TRBV12-4 and J is TRBJ2-1; 8 bases are shared with TRBD2. This CDR3 comprises 17 residues. Trimming at V came to 8 bases and at J to 4 bases, leaving 16 bases not matched to a gene.

This clonotype came up a few times. This rearrangement joins TRBV20-1 to TRBJ1-4, with a possible D match to TRBD1 (5 bases). CDR3 length equals 15 residues. The V and J ends lost 1 base and 0 bases respectively, with 9 bases between them. Germline CDR1 is DFQATT and CDR2 is SNEGSKA (reference sequence). As DNA, the CDR3 is TGCAGTGCTAGAGCTAAGACAGCAACTAATGAAAAACTGTTTTTT. It encodes CSARAKTATNEKLFF.

This clonotype has a count of ten or more. V gene TRBV10-3 combines with J gene TRBJ2-5, with D perhaps TRBD2 (6 bases). V was trimmed by 11 bases and J by 2 bases, leaving 9 bases between them. CDR3 length: 11 residues. CDR1 is ENHRY and CDR2 is SYGVKD in the germline V gene. The CDR3 region is CAAGGQETQYF. The DNA of the CDR3 is TGTGCCGCCGGGGGACAAGAGACCCAGTACTTC.

This clonotype has more than one count but fewer than ten. The chain links TRBV28 to TRBJ1-2, with 7 bases matching TRBD1. The CDR3 runs 14 residues. The V segment lost 6 bases and the J segment 8 bases; nucleotides outside the gene matches: 12. Germline CDR1 MDHEN, CDR2 SYDVKM. The CDR3 DNA reads as TGTGCCAGCAGACCCCCAGACAGGGTTGCCGGCTACACCTTC. Its translation is CASRPPDRVAGYTF.

This chain connects TRBV12-3 or TRBV12-4 to TRBJ2-1, with TRBD2 identical over 10 bases. Unmatched junction bases numbered 6, after V lost 4 bases and J lost 9 bases. This CDR3 is 14 amino acids long. CDR3 protein: CASSSLAGDGEQFF. DNA for the CDR3: TGTGCCAGCAGTTCTCTAGCGGGAGATGGTGAGCAGTTCTTC.

This clonotype has a handful of counts. V is TRBV7-8 and J is TRBJ2-1; 10 positions agree with TRBD2. V trimming: 5 bases; J trimming: 3 bases; junction bases outside the gene matches: 10. This CDR3 region has 17 residues. Per germline, CDR1 SGHVS and CDR2 FQNEAQ. CDR3 in amino acids: CASSPASGRAFYNEQFF. The CDR3 DNA reads as TGTGCCAGCAGCCCCGCCAGCGGGAGGGCCTTCTACAATGAGCAGTTCTTC.

This clonotype has at least ten counts. The V and J genes are TRBV10-3 and TRBJ1-2; unclear D gene. This CDR3 comprises 15 residues. Germline V gives CDR1 ENHRY, CDR2 SYGVKD. V was cut by 3 bases and J by 0 bases, with 11 bases left in between. In DNA form, the CDR3 reads TGTGCCATCAGTGACAAGGGATCCGCTAACTATGGCTACACCTTC. Translated: CAISDKGSANYGYTF.

This chain links TRBV24-1 with TRBJ2-3; D remains unclear. The CDR3 loop spans 17 amino acids. The V and J ends lost 9 bases and 2 bases respectively, with 23 bases between them. Germline-derived CDR1 and CDR2 are KGHDR and SFDVKD. This CDR3 is CATRTSQLRPLTDTQYF. The CDR3 DNA follows: TGTGCCACCCGGACGAGTCAACTGCGGCCTCTCACAGATACGCAGTATTTT.

This clonotype was seen a few times. The chain couples TRBV7-8 to TRBJ2-7; TRBD2 is a possible D gene (6 bases). V was clipped by 7 bases and J by 0 bases, with 16 bases between them. CDR1 is SGHVS and CDR2 is FQNEAQ in the germline V gene. This CDR3 spans 15 amino acids. The CDR3, as DNA: TGTGCCAGCACCTTCTCGCGGGACCTCTCCTACGAGCAGTACTTC. It is translated as CASTFSRDLSYEQYF.

This clonotype has a handful of counts. The J gene is TRBJ2-2, the V gene TRBV5-1; no definite D call. Germline V gene data show CDR1 as SGHRS and CDR2 as YFSETQ. Trimming pared 0 bases from V and 4 bases from J, leaving 7 bases between. CDR3 length equals 14 residues. CDR3 region: CASSLEVTTGELFF. Here the CDR3 DNA reads TGCGCCAGCAGCTTGGAAGTGACCACCGGGGAGCTGTTTTTT.

DNA for the CDR3: TGCGCCAGCAGCCAATCCCTGAATAATCAGCCCCAGCATTTT. Its protein product is CASSQSLNNQPQHF. The chain employs TRBV4-3 and TRBJ1-5; unclear D gene. With 2 bases removed from V and 4 bases from J, the gap between germline ends came to 9 bases. CDR1 is LGHNA, CDR2 YSLEER, per germline. CDR3 length equals 14 residues.

This chain links TRBV2 with TRBJ2-4; 8 bases line up with TRBD2. The CDR3 is made up of 20 amino acids. Germline V CDR1 and CDR2: SNHLY, FYNNEI. J gave up 0 bases and V 8 bases, and 21 bases lay outside the gene matches. The CDR3 sequence is CASLGLGANKPFIAKNIQYF. The CDR3 DNA reads TGTGCCAGCTTGGGACTAGGGGCAAATAAGCCGTTTATAGCCAAAAACATTCAGTACTTC.

This chain joins TRBV7-9 and TRBJ2-1; no firm D call. The CDR3 runs 16 residues. V was cut by 7 bases and J by 1 base, with 17 bases left in between. Germline assignment: CDR1 SEHNR and CDR2 FQNEAQ (reference sequence). The CDR3 loop is CASNPTSSLSYNEQFF. The DNA for the CDR3 is TGTGCCAGCAATCCTACCTCTAGTCTGTCCTACAATGAGCAGTTCTTC.

In its sample, this clonotype was seen a few times. The chain uses TRBV10-2 and TRBJ2-3, with 9 positions matching TRBD1. Per the germline V gene, CDR1 is WSHSY and CDR2 is SAAADI. The V gene end was trimmed by 9 bases and the J gene end by 4 bases; junction bases not matched to a gene: 5. This CDR3 region has 13 residues. The chain's CDR3 is CASRQGGADTQYF. The CDR3 bases are TGCGCCAGTCGACAGGGGGGGGCAGATACGCAGTATTTT.

The chain combines TRBV28 with TRBJ2-1, with D maybe TRBD2 (6 bases). Germline V lookup: CDR1 MDHEN, CDR2 SYDVKM. CDR3 size: 16 residues. V lost 3 bases and J lost 0, with 12 bases in between. The CDR3 bases are TGTGCCAGCAGTTTGCAGGCGGGAACCTCCTACAATGAGCAGTTCTTC. Translation: CASSLQAGTSYNEQFF. The variable domain in full, completed from reference TRBV28 and TRBJ2-1, reads DVKVTQSSRYLVKRTGEKVFLECVQDMDHENMFWYRQDPGLGLRLIYFSYDVKMKEKGDIPEGYSVSREKKERFSLILESASTNQTSMYLCASSLQAGTSYNEQFFGPGTRLTVL.

Worth noting for this clonotype: Likely a read error: the CDR3 ends without its conserved phenylalanine or tryptophan. The genes are TRBV13 and TRBJ2-1; D might be TRBD1 (5 bases). Germline V gives CDR1 PRHDT, CDR2 FYEKMQ (reference sequence). Trimming removed 5 bases at V and 9 bases at J, with 17 bases between. The CDR3 is 14 amino acids. The CDR3 DNA sequence: TGTGCCAGCAGCGCCACGACAGCTGTTAGTGAGCAGTTCGTC. As protein: CASSATTAVSEQFV.

The sample holds a few counts of this clonotype. This chain links TRBV9 with TRBJ2-3; 9 bases are a match to TRBD2. This CDR3 is 13 amino acids long. Germline assignment: CDR1 SGDLS and CDR2 YYNGEE. V dropped 0 bases and J dropped 8; count of bases not matched to a gene: 1. The CDR3 DNA sequence: TGTGCCAGCAGCGTAGGGCGGGAGGGTACGCAGTATTTT. This codes for CASSVGREGTQYF.

This chain joins TRBV30 and TRBJ2-5; D uncertain. CDR3 length equals 12 residues. V dropped 2 bases and J dropped 4 bases, with 8 bases sitting between them. Germline V lookup: CDR1 GTSNPN, CDR2 SVGIG (reference sequence). The CDR3 spells CAWSPGPETQYF. CDR3 DNA sequence: TGTGCCTGGAGTCCGGGTCCAGAGACCCAGTACTTC. The full variable domain, completed using reference TRBV30 and TRBJ2-5, is SQTIHQWPATLVQPVGSPLSLECTVEGTSNPNLYWYRQAAGRGLQLLFYSVGIGQISSEVPQNLSASRPQDRQFILSSKKLLLSDSGFYLCAWSPGPETQYFGPGTRLLVL.

This rearrangement joins TRBV30 to TRBJ2-3, with D possibly being TRBD1 or TRBD2 (5 bases each). V lost 0 bases and J 2 bases, leaving 12 bases between the germline ends. The CDR3 runs to 15 residues. Germline values: CDR1 GTSNPN, CDR2 SVGIG (reference sequence). The CDR3 DNA reads as TGTGCCTGGAGTGTACTCCTCGGGACCACAGATACGCAGTATTTT. This sequence encodes CAWSVLLGTTDTQYF.